What follows describes a single T cell receptor beta chain. TCRdb re-derived calls from the 5' RACE reads in MiXCR, one entry per CDR3 protein. The sample lists about 76,000 distinct CDR3 sequences, 15% occurring once. Trimming pared 0 bases from V and 5 bases from J, leaving 10 bases between. In germline, CDR1 is MNHEY, CDR2 SVGAGI. This CDR3 is built from 14 residues. The data were taken from a study of early T cells in non-severe SARS-CoV-2 infection. Overall study context: Investigators sequenced bulk RNA drawn from unsorted whole blood, and chains remained unpaired.

The chain carries TRBV6-5 and TRBJ2-5, with a tentative D call TRBD1 (5 bases). The TCR was taken from an adult who was a healthcare worker with PCR-confirmed SARS-CoV-2 infection or an uninfected control (not recorded which). The sample was whole blood. In DNA, the CDR3 is TGTGCCAGCAGTTACTCGTGGGGCTTTGAGACCCAGTACTTC. The encoded protein is CASSYSWGFETQYF.